This T cell receptor beta chain was retrieved from a study of T-cell memory formation after mild COVID-19. CDR3 length: 16 residues. Germline CDR1 and CDR2: SEHNR and FQNEAQ (reference sequence). Trimming stripped 1 base from V and 12 bases from J, with 19 bases between. TCRdb analysed the 5' RACE reads with MiXCR anew, one entry per CDR3 protein. The table includes 470,000 or so distinct CDR3 sequences, approximately 20% detected once. Material for sequencing was PBMCs or a T cell subset sorted from them (not recorded which). The sequence came from an adult woman who had mild COVID-19 (a few samples of this study predate the infection). Cell type and time point are not known. The chain links TRBV7-9 to TRBJ1-6, with D unresolved. DNA for the CDR3: TGTGCCAGCAGCTTAGACAGTTTCGATGGTTTCGGACCCCTCCACTTT. As protein: CASSLDSFDGFGPLHF.